Below, 2 T cell receptor beta chains from the same sample are listed, as sequenced in a study of OX40 agonist ivuxolimab in advanced cancers. The repertoire was sequenced with immunoSEQ multiplex PCR; TCRdb's copy has only in-frame clones and lacks some. This sample has roughly 92,000 clones; roughly 89% occur once, and the top ten carry about 8.5%. The sample here was CD4+ or CD8+ T cells sorted from blood, taken in a trial of the OX40 agonist ivuxolimab. The receptors here all came from an adult with an advanced solid tumor such as melanoma, head and neck, liver or kidney cancer.

In its sample, this clone was seen once. The V and J genes are TRBV30 and TRBJ1-6; a weak D match, TRBD1 (5 bases). Trimming stripped 3 bases from V and 11 bases from J, with 11 bases between. The germline CDR1 and CDR2 sequences are GTSNPN and SVGIG (reference sequence). The CDR3 has 12 amino acids. The CDR3 nucleotides read TGTGCCTGGAGCCCCTCAGGGACACCCCTCCACTTT. Encoded protein: CAWSPSGTPLHF.

The genes are TRBV6-6 and TRBJ2-7; TRBD1 matches at 8 bases. Germline V CDR1 and CDR2: MNHNY, SVGAGI (reference sequence). The CDR3 is made up of 14 amino acids. V lost 6 bases to trimming and J lost 2 bases; unmatched junction nucleotides: 6. The CDR3 DNA is TGTGCCAGCAGAGGACAGGGAAAAGCCTACGAGCAGTACTTC. Its translation is CASRGQGKAYEQYF.